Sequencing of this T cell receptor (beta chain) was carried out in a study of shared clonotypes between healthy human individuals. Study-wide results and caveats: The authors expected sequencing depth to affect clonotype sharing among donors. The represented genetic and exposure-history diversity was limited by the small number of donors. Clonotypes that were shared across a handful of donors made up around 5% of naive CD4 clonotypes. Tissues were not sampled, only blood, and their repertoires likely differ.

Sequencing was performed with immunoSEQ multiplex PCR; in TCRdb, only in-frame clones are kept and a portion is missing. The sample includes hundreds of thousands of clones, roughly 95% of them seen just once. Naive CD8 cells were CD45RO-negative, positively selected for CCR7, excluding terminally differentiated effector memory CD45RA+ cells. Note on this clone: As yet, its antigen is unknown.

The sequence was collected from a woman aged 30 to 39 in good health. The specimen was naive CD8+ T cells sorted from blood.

The CDR3: CASSLAPDTQYF. CDR3 DNA sequence: TGTGCCAGCAGCCTAGCCCCAGATACGCAGTATTTT. The chain uses TRBV5-4 and TRBJ2-3; D may be TRBD2 (5 bases). Trimming removed 4 bases at V and 4 bases at J, with 7 bases between. This CDR3 comprises 12 residues. The V gene's germline CDR1 is SGHNT and CDR2 YYREEE (reference sequence).